This T cell receptor (beta chain) was recorded in a study of blood T cells in healthy people across ages (dated by TCRdb to about 2015). For context, the study as a whole: In model experiments, roughly one uniquely barcoded TCR beta cDNA molecule per two T cells was captured by template switching. Age-related changes in TCR beta repertoire diversity were measured in the study by deep sequencing normalized with unique cDNA molecular identifiers. Four age groups were formed from the donors: young (average roughly 15 years), middle-aged (just under 40), aged (under 70) and long-lived (less than 85). Donors of different ages were randomly distributed across sequencing lanes to avoid experimental bias. The study analyzed two additional independent replicas of 1 million unique cDNA reads from the same blood draw for two donors, one aged 18 to 30 and one aged 80 or older. The research as a whole found: A strong correlation was found between observed TCR beta diversity and the percentage of naive T cells measured by flow cytometry. Total diversity estimates from one million sequenced T cells were considered lower bounds and underestimates. Observed TCR beta diversity per million T cells fell roughly linearly with age, and a significant reduction was already apparent by age roughly 40. Compared with the aged group, more naive CD4+ T cells, fewer expanded clones and increased TCR diversity were shown by the long-lived group, suggesting age selection. Because profiling used bulk unsorted PBMCs, naive and antigen-experienced compartments could not be compared conclusively. Donor CMV infection status was unknown, potentially confounding age-related changes in expanded clonotypes.

Regarding this clonotype: Its antigen is not yet known. Per-base quality was not reported, and no clone a single base away is much larger than it.

The CDR3 contains 13 residues, cysteine and phenylalanine counted. Kept here is only the CDR3 DNA, which spans 39 bases and is read in frame from base 1. Via the germline V gene (reference sequence), CDR1 is DFQATT and CDR2 SNEGSKA. Trimming at the junction amounts to 0 bases on V and 5 bases on J, and the germline ends lie 10 bases apart. The donors were a few dozen Caucasian individuals from Russia, aged roughly 6 to 100 years, who were systemically healthy. Approximately 9.3 milliliters of peripheral blood were collected from each donor into EDTA-treated Vacutainer tubes. PBMCs were isolated by Ficoll-Paque density-gradient centrifugation, with at least 6.5 million obtained per sample. Trizol reagent was used to extract total RNA from the PBMCs, yielding at least 6 micrograms per sample. Naive CD45RAhigh/CD27high T cell percentages were measured by flow cytometry on a PBMC aliquot from every donor.

Library prep was done by 5' RACE. The sequencer was an Illumina HiSeq 2500. A second PCR of about 6 to 12 cycles was performed with a sample-barcoded 5' primer and a J-beta primer mix. A template-switch 5' adaptor carrying 12 random nucleotides introduced a unique molecular identifier onto each TCR beta cDNA molecule. Each sample yielded at least 2.5 million CDR3-containing paired-end reads. All of the RNA was converted into first-strand cDNA using the Mint cDNA synthesis kit, with a TRBC-specific oligonucleotide serving as the primer. After uracil-DNA glycosylase treatment, a first 18-cycle PCR used universal primers M1SS and BC2_uni_R on all cDNA. The study's processing was this. For normalization, 1 million high-quality reads, each with a distinct molecular identifier, were randomly selected from each sample. Instead of being binned into consensus sequences, reads with shared molecular identifiers were discarded. MiTCR, with a Q25 quality threshold and the strictest error-elimination algorithm, was used for CDR3 identification, clonotype clustering and error correction. A nonparametric unseen species model with Euler transformation was used to estimate lower-bound total TCR beta diversity. TCRdb's own reprocessing of the public reads used fastp at Q25 and MiXCR and kept productive beta chains. Rows with a matching CDR3 protein are joined into one entry that keeps the most common DNA and genes. None of the V and J calls come from the authors' own analysis; TCRdb made them. This sample lists 1 million to 1.2 million distinct CDR3 sequences; around two fifths were detected once. Together, the top ten hold around 13% of the sample.

The receptor chain draws on TRBV20-1 and TRBJ2-5, with TRBD1 tentatively as D gene (6 bases match). This clonotype was obtained from a man aged 18-30 years in good health. The sample was blood. In nucleotides, the sequence is TGCAGTGCTAGAGATGTGGACAGCGAGACCCAGTACTTC. Translated, this gives CSARDVDSETQYF.